This T cell receptor (beta chain) was sequenced during a study of shared clonotypes between healthy human individuals. Germline V gene data show CDR1 as SNHLY and CDR2 as FYNNEI. The germline V and J ends were trimmed by 6 bases and 6 bases, with 10 bases remaining between them. The CDR3 runs to 12 residues. Produced via immunoSEQ multiplex PCR; TCRdb's table is partial and in-frame only. There are about 1.1 million clones in the sample; around 77% occur only once, and about 0.94% lies in the top ten. About this clone itself: The sample holds other DNA sequences that translate to the same CDR3.

The V gene is TRBV2, the J gene TRBJ2-3; D is uncertain. Input material: memory CD4+ T cells from PBMCs. Subset noted: CD45RA-negative fraction. The receptor was isolated from a man younger than 30 in good health. Some clones in this sample may be carry-over from other donors' samples. CDR3 protein: CASRPEGDTQYF. The CDR3 nucleotides read TGTGCCAGCAGGCCCGAAGGGGATACGCAGTATTTT.